These T cell receptor beta chains were read from a single sample in a study of T-cell reconstitution after alpha-beta-depleted transplantation in children. Using its own MiXCR run on the PCR reads, TCRdb lists one record per CDR3 protein. The sample carries hundreds of thousands of distinct CDR3 sequences, roughly 13% recorded once. Sample: PBMCs, taken before TCRalphabeta/CD19-depleted stem cell transplant. The receptors here all came from a girl aged 2 to 9 with congenital amegakaryocytic thrombocytopenia, due to receive a stem cell transplant. The CDR3 runs from the conserved cysteine through the conserved F or W. D genes are given only for firm matches. The size of a clone is reported for some rows only, either as once, few or many, or as a class for expanded clones.

J,D,size,V,CDR3,DNA
TRBJ2-4,.,many,TRBV18,CASTLGVPGKNIQYF,TGTGCCAGCACCCTGGGAGTTCCTGGCAAAAACATTCAGTACTTC
TRBJ2-4,.,.,TRBV7-8,CASSLAQGILAKNIQYF,TGTGCCAGCAGCTTAGCCCAGGGGATCCTAGCCAAAAACATTCAGTACTTC
TRBJ1-5,.,.,TRBV12-3/TRBV12-4,CASRYMADQPQHF,TGTGCCAGCAGATATATGGCGGATCAGCCCCAGCATTTT
TRBJ2-3,TRBD2,many,TRBV20-1,CSAPGLAILDTQYF,TGCAGTGCCCCGGGACTAGCGATTCTAGATACGCAGTATTTT
TRBJ2-1,TRBD2,.,TRBV28,CASSLWFSGRDVFF,TGTGCCAGCAGTTTATGGTTTAGCGGGAGGGATGTGTTCTTC
TRBJ2-7,.,many,TRBV12-3/TRBV12-4,CASGHSYEQYF,TGTGCCAGCGGACATTCCTACGAGCAGTACTTC
TRBJ2-7,TRBD1,.,TRBV6-1,CASRDTGGSSEQYF,TGTGCCAGCAGGGATACAGGGGGCTCGAGCGAGCAGTACTTC
TRBJ1-1,.,.,TRBV27,CASSFLTPNTEAFF,TGTGCCAGCAGTTTTTTAACCCCGAACACTGAAGCTTTCTTT
TRBJ2-1,TRBD2,many,TRBV12-3/TRBV12-4,CASKRTSGHNEQFF,TGTGCCAGCAAAAGGACTAGCGGACACAATGAGCAGTTCTTC
TRBJ2-3,TRBD2,.,TRBV7-6,CASSSRLAGGPYTQYF,TGTGCCAGCAGCTCGAGACTAGCGGGAGGGCCTTATACGCAGTATTTT
TRBJ1-5,TRBD1,few,TRBV2,CASRRETGWGQPQHF,TGTGCCAGCAGGCGGGAGACAGGGTGGGGTCAGCCCCAGCATTTT
TRBJ2-3,TRBD2,many,TRBV28,CASSFRPAGEVDTQYF,TGTGCCAGCAGTTTTCGCCCAGCGGGAGAAGTGGATACGCAGTATTTT
TRBJ2-1,TRBD2,few,TRBV28,CASSPHGLAENNEQFF,TGTGCCAGCAGTCCCCACGGGCTAGCGGAGAACAATGAGCAGTTCTTC
TRBJ1-2,TRBD1,.,TRBV20-1,CSARAQAAGQGGYGYTF,TGCAGCGCTAGAGCCCAGGCCGCGGGACAGGGAGGCTATGGCTACACCTTC
TRBJ2-2,TRBD2,many,TRBV20-1,CSARDYGSAAGDFAGELFF,TGCAGTGCTAGAGATTATGGGTCGGCGGCGGGAGATTTCGCCGGGGAGCTGTTTTTT
TRBJ2-3,.,many,TRBV12-3/TRBV12-4,CASSFQRTDTQYF,TGTGCCAGCAGTTTTCAGCGCACAGATACGCAGTATTTT
TRBJ2-7,TRBD1,many,TRBV4-2,CASSQEVPSGQGTDEQYF,TGTGCCAGCAGCCAAGAGGTCCCCAGCGGACAGGGGACAGACGAGCAGTACTTC
TRBJ1-1,.,.,TRBV6-1,CASSVSETEAFF,TGTGCCAGCAGTGTAAGTGAAACTGAAGCTTTCTTT
TRBJ2-3,.,many,TRBV29-1,CSVEGLEAAGPDTQYF,TGCAGCGTCGAGGGGCTTGAGGCCGCCGGCCCAGATACGCAGTATTTT
TRBJ2-1,.,many,TRBV5-1,CASSLFGSPTFDEQFF,TGCGCCAGCAGCTTGTTCGGGAGCCCTACATTCGATGAGCAGTTCTTC
TRBJ2-4,.,.,TRBV5-1,CASSLEAGAIQYF,TGCGCCAGCAGCTTGGAAGCAGGGGCCATTCAGTACTTC
TRBJ2-7,.,few,TRBV9,CASSVDPSRYEQYF,TGTGCCAGCAGCGTAGACCCTTCGCGCTACGAGCAGTACTTC
TRBJ2-5,.,.,TRBV5-1,CASSSQPTGGETQYF,TGCGCCAGCAGCTCCCAACCTACTGGGGGAGAGACCCAGTACTTC
TRBJ2-1,TRBD2,many,TRBV7-3,CASSAHPPGLADNEQFF,TGTGCCAGCAGCGCTCACCCCCCGGGACTAGCGGACAATGAGCAGTTCTTC
TRBJ2-1,.,many,TRBV29-1,CSVEFREVDEQFF,TGCAGCGTTGAATTTAGGGAGGTAGATGAGCAGTTCTTC
TRBJ2-1,TRBD2,few,TRBV20-1,CSPTSGDNEQFF,TGCAGTCCGACTAGCGGAGACAATGAGCAGTTCTTC
TRBJ2-3,.,many,TRBV10-3,CAIHGDRERDTDTQYF,TGTGCCATCCACGGGGATAGGGAGCGAGACACAGATACGCAGTATTTT
TRBJ2-1,.,.,TRBV5-1,CASSLVGIDEQFF,TGCGCCAGCAGCTTGGTTGGGATCGATGAGCAGTTCTTC
TRBJ2-1,TRBD2,many,TRBV10-3,CATTGLAGDNEQFF,TGTGCCACAACGGGACTAGCAGGGGACAATGAGCAGTTCTTC
TRBJ2-3,TRBD2,many,TRBV6-4,CASSELAGGTYTQYF,TGTGCCAGCAGTGAACTAGCGGGAGGAACATATACGCAGTATTTT
TRBJ2-5,.,few,TRBV5-1,CASSVAERMGQETQYF,TGCGCCAGCAGCGTCGCGGAGAGGATGGGCCAAGAGACCCAGTACTTC
TRBJ2-7,.,few,TRBV12-3/TRBV12-4,CASSFFDGRAYEQYF,TGTGCCAGCAGTTTCTTTGACGGCAGGGCCTACGAGCAGTACTTC
TRBJ2-6,.,.,TRBV24-1,CATSDPGVAGANVLTF,TGTGCCACCAGTGATCCAGGGGTGGCTGGGGCCAACGTCCTGACTTTC
TRBJ2-5,.,few,TRBV5-1,CASSLGAWSRETQYF,TGCGCCAGCAGCTTGGGGGCCTGGTCCCGGGAGACCCAGTACTTC
TRBJ2-7,TRBD1,many,TRBV20-1,CSALRDRDTYEQYF,TGCAGTGCCCTCCGGGACAGGGATACCTACGAGCAGTACTTC
TRBJ2-1,.,many,TRBV20-1,CSATGTYEQFF,TGCAGTGCTACCGGGACTTATGAGCAGTTCTTC
TRBJ2-2,.,many,TRBV7-3,CASSPRESGELFF,TGTGCCAGCAGCCCTAGGGAATCCGGGGAGCTGTTTTTT
TRBJ2-7,TRBD2,many,TRBV5-1,CASSLITTSVYEQYF,TGCGCCAGCAGCTTAATTACGACTAGCGTTTACGAGCAGTACTTC
TRBJ2-2,TRBD2,few,TRBV5-1,CASSMGLAGVSTGELFF,TGCGCCAGCAGCATGGGACTAGCGGGAGTATCGACCGGGGAGCTGTTTTTT
TRBJ2-1,.,many,TRBV7-9,CASVMGYEQFF,TGTGCCAGCGTTATGGGGTATGAGCAGTTCTTC
TRBJ1-5,.,many,TRBV12-3/TRBV12-4,CASSPNGRSVNQPQHF,TGTGCCAGCAGTCCCAATGGTCGCAGCGTGAATCAGCCCCAGCATTTT
TRBJ2-4,.,.,TRBV6-1,CASSPRMGDIQYF,TGTGCCAGCTCTCCCAGGATGGGGGACATTCAGTACTTC
TRBJ1-6,.,many,TRBV6-5,CASSYSPLTGIYNSPLHF,TGTGCCAGCAGTTACTCTCCCTTAACAGGGATCTATAATTCACCCCTCCACTTT
TRBJ2-1,.,few,TRBV29-1,CSVDSLRMDNEQFF,TGCAGCGTTGATTCACTCCGGATGGACAATGAGCAGTTCTTC
TRBJ1-5,TRBD1,many,TRBV9,CASSKGTGEGQPQHF,TGTGCCAGCAGTAAAGGAACAGGGGAGGGACAGCCCCAGCATTTT
TRBJ1-2,.,.,TRBV29-1,CSTRDNPNYGYTF,TGCAGCACCCGGGACAACCCTAACTATGGCTACACCTTC